What follows are 30 T cell receptor beta chains derived from one specimen sequenced in a study of neurological immune-mediated disorders (dated by TCRdb to the late 2010s). Receptors were amplified or captured by 5' RACE. The sequencing machine was an Illumina HiSeq 2500. The public reads were reprocessed in TCRdb via fastp at Q25 and MiXCR, keeping in-frame beta chains. Rows are unified per CDR3 protein, each entry keeping the most common DNA and genes. Counted in this sample were over 11,000 distinct CDR3 sequences; about 10% of them appeared once. The ten biggest clones cover around 25% of the sample. Sequencing used PBMCs. Receptors originate from a woman aged 40 to 50 in good health.

This clonotype was seen ten or more times. CDR3 amino acids: CSARAIRGPQPTEQYF. As DNA, the CDR3 is TGCAGTGCTAGAGCTATCCGGGGACCTCAACCAACTGAGCAGTACTTC. The chain is built from TRBV20-1 and TRBJ2-7; either TRBD1 or TRBD2 may supply D (5 bases each). Germline CDR1 is DFQATT and CDR2 is SNEGSKA (reference sequence). The CDR3 is made up of 16 amino acids. Trimming removed 1 base from V and 7 bases from J, with 23 bases in between.

Many counts were recorded for this clonotype. For the CDR3, the DNA is TGCAGTGCTGTCAGGGTCGTCAGAGATACGCAGTATTTT. Protein: CSAVRVVRDTQYF. The genes are TRBV20-1 and TRBJ2-3; possibly TRBD1 for D (5 bases). The V gene's germline CDR1 is DFQATT and CDR2 SNEGSKA (reference sequence). The V gene lost 5 bases and the J gene lost 5 bases, with 14 bases spanning the gap. The CDR3 spans 13 residues.

This clonotype has ten or more counts. The chain couples TRBV9 to TRBJ2-3; D is perhaps TRBD2 (7 bases). Germline V gene data show CDR1 as SGDLS and CDR2 as YYNGEE. The V end was cut by 5 bases, the J end by 2 bases, with 18 bases between. This CDR3 spans 16 amino acids. CDR3 sequence reads: CASSGGGRGYTDTQYF. CDR3 DNA: TGTGCCAGCAGTGGGGGGGGGCGGGGTTACACAGATACGCAGTATTTT.

The chain is built from TRBV5-1 and TRBJ2-2; 7 bases line up with TRBD1. The length of the CDR3 is 15 residues. Germline CDR1 and CDR2: SGHRS and YFSETQ. V dropped 0 bases and J dropped 5; count of bases not matched to a gene: 4. The DNA for the CDR3 is TGCGCCAGCAGCTTGGCCGGGGACAGAACCGGGGAGCTGTTTTTT. It encodes CASSLAGDRTGELFF.

Ten or more counts support this clonotype. The chain uses TRBV20-1 and TRBJ2-5; the D call may be TRBD1 or TRBD2 (5 bases each). The CDR3 sequence is 14 residues long. CDR1 and CDR2 from the germline V gene are DFQATT and SNEGSKA (reference sequence). V shed 2 bases and J shed 4 bases, with 14 bases lying between them. In nucleotides, the CDR3 is TGCAGTGCTAGATCGGGCAGGGACGGAGAGACCCAGTACTTC. It encodes CSARSGRDGETQYF.

This clonotype was seen ten or more times. This chain uses TRBV4-2 with TRBJ2-1, with TRBD1 matching over 9 bases. The CDR3 is 20 amino acids. CDR1 is LGHNA, CDR2 YNFKEQ, per germline. After removal of 3 bases from V and 0 bases from J, the junction contained 15 bases not matched to a gene. The CDR3 coding sequence is TGTGCCAGCAGCCAGCCCGACAGGGGGGGGCCCTTTAGCTCCTACAATGAGCAGTTCTTC. As protein: CASSQPDRGGPFSSYNEQFF.

This clonotype was recorded at least ten times. The rearrangement links TRBV7-9 to TRBJ2-2; D not certain. Per germline, CDR1 SEHNR and CDR2 FQNEAQ (reference sequence). The CDR3 runs to 15 residues. The ends were cut back, 1 base at V and 7 bases at J, with 13 bases in the middle. The CDR3: CASSLGRGAGGELFF. The CDR3 nucleotides are TGTGCCAGCAGCTTAGGCCGCGGAGCAGGCGGGGAGCTGTTTTTT.

A remark on this clonotype: Since a much larger clone is just one base distant, this may be a read error. The chain combines TRBV7-2 with TRBJ2-7; D call uncertain. The germline V gene has CDR1 SGHTA and CDR2 FQGNSA. The CDR3 consists of 14 residues. Trimming pared 9 bases from V and 0 bases from J, leaving 15 bases between. In DNA, the CDR3 is TGTGCCAGAACCATCGTTTTTTCCTCCTACGAGCAGTACTTC. This translates into CARTIVFSSYEQYF.

In its sample, this clonotype was seen many times. V usage is TRBV18 and J usage is TRBJ2-7; the match to TRBD2 covers 10 bases. The germline gives CDR1 KGHSH, CDR2 LQKENI. Unmatched junction bases numbered 3, after V lost 3 bases and J lost 4 bases. The CDR3 loop spans 14 amino acids. The CDR3, as DNA: TGTGCCAGCTCACCGGGACTAGCGACTTACGAGCAGTACTTC. It translates to CASSPGLATYEQYF.

This clonotype was counted at least ten times. Its ends do not fully match the called genes, so a read error is possible. The chain uses TRBV7-7 and TRBJ2-5, with D perhaps given as TRBD1 or TRBD2 (5 bases each). The CDR3 is made up of 15 amino acids. CDR1 is SSHAT, CDR2 FNYEAQ, per germline (reference sequence). CDR3 amino acids: CASSINRDVKETQYF. The CDR3 region has the DNA TGTGCTAGCAGCATCAACCGGGACGTAAAAGAGACCCAGTACTTC.

This clonotype appeared many times. This chain links TRBV5-1 with TRBJ1-1; possible D gene TRBD1, 6 bases. V gave up 0 bases and J gave up 1 base, with 10 bases separating them. This CDR3 has 15 amino acids. Germline values: CDR1 SGHRS, CDR2 YFSETQ. CDR3 amino acids: CASSLEAGANTEAFF. The CDR3 DNA sequence: TGCGCCAGCAGCTTGGAGGCAGGGGCGAACACTGAAGCTTTCTTT.

This clonotype was seen ten or more times. The rearrangement joins TRBV5-1 to TRBJ1-2; 8 bases are a match to TRBD1. Germline V gene lookup returns CDR1 SGHRS and CDR2 YFSETQ. The CDR3 sequence is 14 residues long. V was clipped by 4 bases and J by 6 bases; unmatched bases: 8. As DNA, the CDR3 is TGCGCCAGCAGCACGGGACAGGTTGTTGATGGCTACACCTTC. It translates to CASSTGQVVDGYTF.

The table lists this clonotype with many counts. The rearrangement links TRBV20-1 to TRBJ1-2, with 7 bases matching TRBD1. Germline CDR1 reads DFQATT; CDR2 reads SNEGSKA (reference sequence). The junction had 12 bases not matched to a gene; V was cut back by 2 bases and J by 0 bases. This CDR3 is built from 17 residues. CDR3 sequence reads: CSARSGRGRGPNYGYTF. CDR3 coding DNA: TGCAGTGCTAGAAGTGGGAGGGGGCGAGGCCCTAACTATGGCTACACCTTC.

This clonotype was detected many times. The V and J genes are TRBV7-2 and TRBJ2-6; no clear D. V was trimmed by 6 bases and J by 0 bases, leaving 3 bases between them. This CDR3 is 13 amino acids long. Germline V gives CDR1 SGHTA, CDR2 FQGNSA. The CDR3 DNA is TGTGCCAGCAGGGTCTCTGGGGCCAACGTCCTGACTTTC. Its protein is CASRVSGANVLTF.

This clonotype was seen at least ten times. The chain is built from TRBV18 and TRBJ2-1; D is unclear. V lost 6 bases to trimming and J lost 6 bases, with 21 bases between them. The CDR3 loop spans 16 amino acids. Germline CDR1 is KGHSH and CDR2 is LQKENI. The DNA for the CDR3 is TGTGCCAGCTCCCCGACGGATCCCTTTCTGGGCAATGAGCAGTTCTTC. This codes for CASSPTDPFLGNEQFF. The full variable domain, rest sourced from reference TRBV18 and TRBJ2-1, is NAGVMQNPRHLVRRRGQEARLRCSPMKGHSHVYWYRQLPEEGLKFMVYLQKENIIDESGMPKERFSAEFPKEGPSILRIQQVVRGDSAAYFCASSPTDPFLGNEQFFGPGTRLTVL.

This clonotype was seen ten or more times. The chain joins TRBV27 to TRBJ1-5; perhaps TRBD1 as D (6 bases). CDR1 and CDR2 from the germline V gene are MNHEY and SMNVEV (reference sequence). V was clipped by 7 bases and J by 4 bases, with 20 bases between them. This CDR3 has 16 residues. Here the CDR3 DNA reads TGTGCCAGCAAATTACGGGGGGCGGAAATTAATCAGCCCCAGCATTTT. Residues: CASKLRGAEINQPQHF.

This clonotype was detected many times. The CDR3 bases are TGTGCCATCAGTGAGTCAAACCGCCAAGAGACCCAGTACTTC. Amino acids: CAISESNRQETQYF. The chain has TRBV10-3 and TRBJ2-5; D unclear. The length of the CDR3 is 14 residues. Germline CDR1 reads ENHRY; CDR2 reads SYGVKD. The V and J ends lost 0 bases and 1 base respectively, with 6 bases between them.

By proportion, this clonotype is large. The chain uses TRBV20-1 and TRBJ2-1, with no clear D. Per the germline V gene, CDR1 is DFQATT and CDR2 is SNEGSKA (reference sequence). The CDR3 consists of 11 residues. Between the trimmed V and J ends, which lost 6 bases and 5 bases, there was a span of 8 bases. CDR3 coding DNA: TGCAGTGCACAACTCGACAATGAGCAGTTCTTC. The encoded protein is CSAQLDNEQFF.

This clonotype came up many times. The chain is built from TRBV10-3 and TRBJ2-3, with 9 bases that match TRBD2. This CDR3 contains 16 residues. V was pared by 3 bases and J by 5 bases, with 9 bases of the junction left unmatched. Germline CDR1 is ENHRY and CDR2 is SYGVKD. The CDR3 bases are TGTGCCATCAGTGAACCCGGCGGGAGGGCCAAAGATACGCAGTATTTT. Amino acids: CAISEPGGRAKDTQYF.

This clonotype is termed medium-sized. The chain combines TRBV4-1 with TRBJ2-7; D may match TRBD1 or TRBD2 (5 bases each). Looked up from germline, CDR1 is MGHRA and CDR2 is YSYEKL. Trimming took off 6 bases at V and 6 bases at J, with 21 bases between the two ends. The CDR3 loop spans 15 amino acids. Here the CDR3 DNA reads TGCGCCAGCAGTCCCCTGGGGGTTGAACTCGGCGAGCAGTACTTC. Translation gives CASSPLGVELGEQYF.

Many counts were recorded for this clonotype. The V and J genes are TRBV20-1 and TRBJ2-5, with D possibly matching TRBD2 (6 bases). This CDR3 is built from 13 residues. The V end lost 6 bases, the J end lost 0 bases, and 11 bases lay between the germline ends. Germline V gives CDR1 DFQATT, CDR2 SNEGSKA (reference sequence). The CDR3 bases are TGCAGTGCCTTAGGGAGGTACCAAGAGACCCAGTACTTC. Translated, it gives CSALGRYQETQYF.

This clonotype was detected ten times or more. The rearrangement uses TRBV18 and TRBJ2-2; the match to TRBD1 covers 9 bases. This CDR3 is built from 15 residues. Germline CDR1 and CDR2: KGHSH and LQKENI. The J segment lost 3 bases and the V segment lost 4 bases, leaving 3 bases of the junction unmatched. The CDR3 loop is CASSLRTGDTGELFF. As DNA, the CDR3 is TGTGCCAGCTCACTCCGGACAGGGGACACCGGGGAGCTGTTTTTT.

This clonotype was seen at least ten times. The chain carries TRBV7-2 and TRBJ2-3, with TRBD1 identical over 9 bases. The germline V gene has CDR1 SGHTA and CDR2 FQGNSA. Trimming took 5 bases from V and 1 from J; bases not matched to a gene: 4. This CDR3 has 15 amino acids. CDR3 in amino acids: CASSLRDRGTDTQYF. The DNA for the CDR3 is TGTGCCAGCAGCCTCAGGGACAGGGGCACAGATACGCAGTATTTT. The variable domain in full, with the rest retrieved from reference TRBV7-2 and TRBJ2-3, is GAGVSQSPSNKVTEKGKDVELRCDPISGHTALYWYRQSLGQGLEFLIYFQGNSAPDKSGLPSDRFSAERTGGSVSTLTIQRTQQEDSAVYLCASSLRDRGTDTQYFGPGTRLTVL.

This chain joins TRBV3-1 and TRBJ2-5; D possibly uses TRBD1 or TRBD2 (5 bases each). Trimming cost V 0 bases and J 5 bases, with 10 bases left between them. The CDR3 loop spans 14 amino acids. The germline gives CDR1 LGHDT, CDR2 YNNKEL (reference sequence). The CDR3, as DNA: TGTGCCAGCAGCCAAGATGACGAGGGGGAGACCCAGTACTTC. Translating gives CASSQDDEGETQYF.

This clonotype was counted only a few times. V gene TRBV7-8 combines with J gene TRBJ2-5; D is uncertain. CDR3 length equals 13 residues. CDR1 is SGHVS and CDR2 is FQNEAQ in the germline V gene. V dropped 3 bases and J dropped 4 bases, with 9 bases sitting between them. The CDR3 nucleotides read TGTGCCAGCAGCTTGCCCCCCGGAGAGACCCAGTACTTC. Residues: CASSLPPGETQYF. The whole variable domain, remainder taken from reference TRBV7-8 and TRBJ2-5, is GAGVSQSPRYKVAKRGQDVALRCDPISGHVSLFWYQQALGQGPEFLTYFQNEAQLDKSGLPSDRFFAERPEGSVSTLKIQRTQQEDSAVYLCASSLPPGETQYFGPGTRLLVL.

This clonotype was seen at least ten times. The chain combines TRBV12-3 or TRBV12-4 with TRBJ2-1, with 13 bases aligning to TRBD2. The CDR3 totals 17 residues. The trim removed 5 bases at V and 4 bases at J, leaving 8 bases unmatched. The CDR3 protein is CASSPGTSGALYNEQFF. The CDR3 DNA sequence: TGTGCCAGCAGTCCCGGGACTAGCGGGGCCCTGTACAATGAGCAGTTCTTC.

The J gene is TRBJ1-5, the V gene TRBV30; the D gene is possibly TRBD1 (6 bases). Germline values: CDR1 GTSNPN, CDR2 SVGIG (reference sequence). The CDR3 contains 14 residues. V lost 0 bases and J 2 bases, leaving 8 bases between the germline ends. The CDR3, as DNA: TGTGCCTGGAGTGTACACAGGGGCAATCAGCCCCAGCATTTT. It translates to CAWSVHRGNQPQHF.

This clonotype has ten or more counts. The chain joins TRBV5-5 to TRBJ2-7; D perhaps matches TRBD1 (6 bases). From germline, CDR1 is SGHKS and CDR2 YYEKEE (reference sequence). Trimming stripped 1 base from V and 0 bases from J, with 8 bases between. CDR3 length: 14 residues. The CDR3 DNA reads TGTGCCAGCAGCTTGCAAGGGGGCTCCTACGAGCAGTACTTC. This encodes CASSLQGGSYEQYF.

This clonotype was picked up many times. The rearrangement uses TRBV15 and TRBJ2-5; the match to TRBD2 covers 9 bases. V gave up 6 bases and J gave up 4 bases; unmatched junction bases: 6. This CDR3 region has 14 residues. The germline V gene has CDR1 LNHNV and CDR2 YYDKDF (reference sequence). As DNA, the CDR3 is TGTGCCACCAGAGCCGGGACTAGCAGAGAGACCCAGTACTTC. Translated: CATRAGTSRETQYF.

This clonotype was observed at least ten times. The chain employs TRBV5-1 and TRBJ2-3, with TRBD1 as a possible D gene (5 bases). Germline-derived CDR1 and CDR2 are SGHRS and YFSETQ. The V end lost 4 bases, the J end lost 2 bases, and 8 bases lay between the germline ends. The CDR3 loop spans 13 amino acids. CDR3 sequence (DNA): TGCGCCAGCAGCCTGGACAACACAGATACGCAGTATTTT. Translating it yields CASSLDNTDTQYF. Based on the CDR3 plus reference TRBV5-1 and TRBJ2-3, the full variable domain is KAGVTQTPRYLIKTRGQQVTLSCSPISGHRSVSWYQQTPGQGLQFLFEYFSETQRNKGNFPGRFSGRQFSNSRSEMNVSTLELGDSALYLCASSLDNTDTQYFGPGTRLTVL.